This T cell receptor beta chain was documented in a study of shared clonotypes between healthy human individuals. Overall study findings and caveats: Donor scarcity curtailed the genetic and exposure-history diversity represented herein.

V lost 2 bases and J 1 base, leaving 11 bases between the germline ends. The CDR3 extends over 15 amino acids. Germline CDR1 is PRHDT and CDR2 is FYEKMQ (reference sequence). About this clone itself: Its antigen is currently unknown.

Only in-frame clones appear in the TCRdb table, and some are missing; sequencing was by immunoSEQ multiplex PCR. The profile covers about 1 million clones, with about three quarters appearing a single time and 1.4% taken by the ten largest. The sequence came from a man in his late teens or twenties in good health. The sequencing sample was made of memory CD4+ T cells sorted from blood. Subset noted: CD45RA-negative fraction. This chain links TRBV13 with TRBJ1-1; tentatively, D is TRBD1 (5 bases). CDR3 amino acids: CASSLRGGANTEAFF. The DNA for the CDR3 is TGTGCCAGCAGCTTACGTGGGGGAGCGAACACTGAAGCTTTCTTT.